The 6 T cell receptor beta chains presented below share a single source sample, sequenced in a study of type 1 and type 2 diabetes patients. Amplification started from genomic DNA. A primer set of 30 forward and 13 reverse primers amplified the CDR3. One entry per CDR3 protein, called by TCRdb with MiXCR from the multiplex PCR reads. Among some 250,000 distinct CDR3 sequences listed, approximately 50% were seen once. The specimen sequenced was peripheral blood mononuclear cells (PBMCs). The receptors were gathered from a man aged 18 to 35 with type 2 diabetes.

This clonotype was observed many times. The chain employs TRBV10-1 and TRBJ2-2, with D possibly being TRBD2 (7 bases). Deletions cut 4 bases from V and 2 bases from J, with 11 bases between. The CDR3 consists of 15 residues. The germline V gene encodes CDR1 WNHNN and CDR2 SYGVQD (reference sequence). The CDR3 protein is CASSVGGGNTGELFF. The CDR3 bases are TGCGCCAGCAGTGTGGGAGGGGGAAACACCGGGGAGCTGTTTTTT.

This chain links TRBV5-1 with TRBJ1-4, with D possibly matching TRBD1 (5 bases). Trimming took 6 bases from V and 1 from J, leaving 16 bases between them. There are 16 residues in the CDR3. Germline loops: CDR1 SGHRS, CDR2 YFSETQ. In DNA, the CDR3 is TGCGCCAGCAAGTCTCGGGGGGATGTAACTAATGAAAAACTGTTTTTT. Protein sequence: CASKSRGDVTNEKLFF. Together with reference TRBV5-1 and TRBJ1-4, the CDR3 gives the full variable domain: KAGVTQTPRYLIKTRGQQVTLSCSPISGHRSVSWYQQTPGQGLQFLFEYFSETQRNKGNFPGRFSGRQFSNSRSEMNVSTLELGDSALYLCASKSRGDVTNEKLFFGSGTQLSVL.

The chain has TRBV4-2 and TRBJ2-6; TRBD2 matches at 12 bases. This CDR3 has 19 residues. Germline trimming cut 0 bases from V and 7 bases from J; bases unmatched to any gene: 10. Looked up from germline, CDR1 is LGHNA and CDR2 is YNFKEQ. CDR3 coding DNA: TGTGCCAGCAGCCAAGAGGCTAGCGGGAGGGGCTTAGGCGCCAACGTCCTGACTTTC. Encoded protein: CASSQEASGRGLGANVLTF.

The chain couples TRBV12-3 or TRBV12-4 to TRBJ1-1; D gene uncertain. The CDR3 length is 15 residues. Trimming cost V 4 bases and J 3 bases, with 15 bases left between them. Written as DNA, the CDR3 is TGTGCCAGCAGTTACCCGGGTCGTGGGGACACTGAAGCTTTCTTT. It yields the protein CASSYPGRGDTEAFF.

The chain has TRBV14 and TRBJ2-7, with a possible D match to TRBD1 (5 bases). There are 14 residues in the CDR3. Germline CDR1 and CDR2: SGHDN and FVKESK. Trimming cost V 4 bases and J 2 bases, with 12 bases left between them. The CDR3 coding sequence is TGTGCCAGCAGCCCCCAAAAGGGGACCTACGAGCAGTACTTC. It specifies CASSPQKGTYEQYF.

The chain has TRBV20-1 and TRBJ2-7; 10 bases align to TRBD1. Losses at the gene ends were 3 bases for V and 3 bases for J; bases not matched to a gene: 5. Per the germline V gene, CDR1 is DFQATT and CDR2 is SNEGSKA (reference sequence). The CDR3 is 14 residues long. CDR3 protein: CSASRTGGYYEQYF. In nucleotides, the CDR3 is TGCAGTGCTAGTCGGACAGGGGGATACTACGAGCAGTACTTC.